This TCR beta chain was recovered during a study of T-cell reconstitution after alpha-beta-depleted transplantation in children. The CDR3 spans 17 residues. V lost 4 bases to trimming and J lost 2 bases; unmatched junction nucleotides: 10. In germline, CDR1 is SGHRS, CDR2 YFSETQ. A library of TCRbeta sequences, prepared with unique molecular identifiers, was generated. TCRdb itself ran the PCR reads through MiXCR, one entry per CDR3 protein. The sample shows over 150,000 distinct CDR3 sequences, around 6.8% of them seen only once. This clonotype has at least ten counts. The V gene is TRBV5-1, the J gene TRBJ2-3; TRBD2 matches at 10 bases. The TCR sequence derives from a human donor who donated a stem cell graft to a child with Wiskott-Aldrich syndrome. This specimen was PBMCs from the stem cell graft donor, taken from the stem cell graft. CDR3 in amino acids: CASSMGLAGAITDTQYF. CDR3 in DNA: TGCGCCAGCAGCATGGGCCTAGCGGGGGCCATCACAGATACGCAGTATTTT.